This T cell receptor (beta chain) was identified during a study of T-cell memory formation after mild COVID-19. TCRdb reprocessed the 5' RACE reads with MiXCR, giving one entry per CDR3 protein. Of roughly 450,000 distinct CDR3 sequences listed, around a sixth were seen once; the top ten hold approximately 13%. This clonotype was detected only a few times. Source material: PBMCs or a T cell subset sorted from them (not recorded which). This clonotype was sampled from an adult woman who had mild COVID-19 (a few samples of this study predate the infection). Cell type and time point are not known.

The CDR3 DNA sequence: TGTGCCAGCAGCTCCGGGACGTTCCAAGAGACCCAGTACTTC. This codes for CASSSGTFQETQYF. The J gene is TRBJ2-5, the V gene TRBV7-8; either TRBD1 or TRBD2 may fit D (5 bases each). V lost 4 bases and J lost 1, with 10 bases in between. The CDR3 is 14 amino acids. Germline V lookup: CDR1 SGHVS, CDR2 FQNEAQ.